This paragraph reports one TCR beta chain. The V gene's germline CDR1 is PRHDT and CDR2 FYEKMQ (reference sequence). V lost 3 bases to trimming and J lost 1 base, with 8 bases between them. This CDR3 has 14 residues. Produced via immunoSEQ multiplex PCR; TCRdb's table is partial and in-frame only. Of about 200,000 clones listed, around 81% were seen once; the top ten hold nearly 7.5%. Residents of 24 US areas, aged roughly 18 to 89 years, made up the participants. The sample comes from a study of blood T cell repertoires in COVID-19. The wider study: The United States, Italy and Spain provided the acute and convalescent COVID-19 samples. From T cells, B-cell-depleted T cells, or PBMCs came the material, which was cDNA or gDNA.

This sequence was found in a woman aged 40 to 50 with acute COVID-19. The specimen sequenced was PBMCs or T cells enriched from blood (not recorded which). The V call is TRBV13, the J call TRBJ2-3, with a weak D call TRBD2 (6 bases). Here the CDR3 reads CASSFSGGTDTQYF. In DNA form, the CDR3 reads TGTGCCAGCAGCTTTAGCGGTGGCACAGATACGCAGTATTTT.